This T cell receptor (beta chain) was profiled in a study of cytomegalovirus exposure and HLA in healthy donors. In the study overall: Unique TCRs numbering around 85 million, obtained from HLA-typed donors, made up an early data release. Findings and limits, study-wide: Highest at DRB1 and lowest at HLA-C, TCR association rates differed among HLA loci in a later analysis. It was reportedly the case that the classifier diagnosed cytomegalovirus status with high specificity and sensitivity.

Vbeta (60) and Jbeta (13) primers were used in the PCR. Method: immunoSEQ multiplex PCR; TCRdb's copy keeps in-frame clones and lacks some. The top ten clones hold 4.9% of a sample with tens of thousands of clones, more than 55% of them seen once. Germline lookup yields CDR1 MNHEY and CDR2 SMNVEV (reference sequence). The CDR3 contains 15 residues. V dropped 3 bases and J dropped 0 bases, with 12 bases sitting between them. A remark on this clone: Its cognate antigen is unknown.

V is TRBV27 and J is TRBJ2-7, with D perhaps TRBD1 (7 bases). The sample consisted of PBMCs. This TCR was recovered from a man between 60 and 75 years old in good health and CMV-seropositive. Here the CDR3 DNA reads TGTGCCAGCAGTTTGACAGGGACTGGCTCCTACGAGCAGTACTTC. It encodes CASSLTGTGSYEQYF.